The 8 T cell receptor beta chains presented below share a single source sample, sequenced in a study of CD8 T cells in ankylosing spondylitis. TCRdb re-analysed the 5' RACE reads in MiXCR, keeping a single row per CDR3 protein. This sample has approximately 300,000 distinct CDR3 sequences, with around 21% found just once. Sequencing was performed on blood, either unsorted or a sorted T cell fraction (not recorded which). All receptors come from a female donor with ankylosing spondylitis or in good health (not recorded which).

The chain employs TRBV4-3 and TRBJ2-1; D remains ambiguous. The germline CDR1 and CDR2 sequences are LGHNA and YSLEER. Trimming took 6 bases from V and 4 from J, leaving 7 bases between them. The CDR3 is 12 residues long. CDR3 region: CASRVHYNEQFF. DNA of the CDR3: TGCGCCAGCAGGGTACATTACAATGAGCAGTTCTTC.

This clonotype was observed a few times. The chain recombines TRBV10-3 with TRBJ1-2; D not resolved. The germline CDR1 and CDR2 sequences are ENHRY and SYGVKD. Trimming pared 3 bases from V and 1 base from J, leaving 6 bases between. The CDR3 length is 13 residues. DNA for the CDR3: TGTGCCATCAGTGACGACCTTAACTATGGCTACACCTTC. As protein: CAISDDLNYGYTF.

The chain is built from TRBV10-3 and TRBJ2-1; possible D gene TRBD2, 5 bases. Trimming pared 7 bases from V and 4 bases from J, leaving 11 bases between. CDR1 is ENHRY and CDR2 is SYGVKD in the germline V gene. CDR3 length: 13 residues. CDR3 loop: CAITVGGYNEQFF. The CDR3 DNA sequence: TGTGCCATCACCGTCGGAGGTTACAATGAGCAGTTCTTC.

CDR3 nucleotide sequence: TGTGCCATCAGTGAGTCTAGGAGGGAGCTGTTTTTT. It yields the protein CAISESRRELFF. The V gene is TRBV10-3, the J gene TRBJ2-2; unclear D gene. V lost 0 bases, J lost 9 bases, and 5 bases lay in between. This CDR3 has 12 amino acids. Per germline, CDR1 ENHRY and CDR2 SYGVKD.

This clonotype has only a few counts. The chain is built from TRBV12-3 or TRBV12-4 and TRBJ2-7; D is possibly TRBD2 (5 bases). This CDR3 is built from 12 residues. Trimming removed 7 bases at V and 5 bases at J, with 12 bases between. The CDR3 is CASTRTGDEQYF. The CDR3 DNA reads as TGTGCCAGCACCCGGACTGGGGACGAGCAGTACTTC.

The chain employs TRBV7-6 and TRBJ2-3, with unresolved D. Trimming shortened V by 1 base and J by 0 bases, and 5 bases separated the two germline ends. CDR1 and CDR2 (germline): SGHVS, FNYEAQ. The CDR3 runs 14 residues. This CDR3 reads CASSLEPSTDTQYF. The CDR3 DNA sequence: TGTGCCAGCAGCTTAGAGCCTAGCACAGATACGCAGTATTTT.

This chain connects TRBV7-6 to TRBJ2-1, with D tentatively TRBD1 or TRBD2 (5 bases each). V lost 3 bases and J lost 7, with 13 bases in between. Germline V gene sequence: CDR1 SGHVS, CDR2 FNYEAQ. The CDR3 covers 14 residues. The CDR3: CASSFQAWGNEQFF. Here the CDR3 DNA reads TGTGCCAGCAGCTTCCAAGCGTGGGGGAATGAGCAGTTCTTC.

This chain uses TRBV25-1 with TRBJ1-1; D gene uncertain. Trimming took 6 bases from V and 7 from J, leaving 15 bases between them. CDR1 MGHDK and CDR2 SYGVNS come from the germline V gene. CDR3 length: 13 amino acids. The CDR3 protein is CASSIPGSSEAFF. In nucleotides, the CDR3 is TGTGCCAGCAGCATCCCGGGATCAAGTGAAGCTTTCTTT.